This T cell receptor beta chain was captured in a study of blood T cell repertoires in COVID-19. Across the whole study: PBMCs, B-cell-depleted T cells, or T cells provided the cDNA or gDNA that made up the material.

V lost 0 bases and J 7 bases, leaving 10 bases between the germline ends. Looked up from germline, CDR1 is LGHNA and CDR2 is YNFKEQ. The CDR3 is 14 residues long. Clones were read by immunoSEQ multiplex PCR, and TCRdb kept only the in-frame ones, dropping some. The data show around 200,000 clones, 75% to 85% seen once. Sequencing was carried out using peripheral blood. This chain links TRBV4-2 with TRBJ2-1, with D perhaps TRBD2 (5 bases). This sequence was found in a woman aged 25 to 39 with COVID-19, enrolled during active disease. The CDR3 reads CASSQDESGNEQFF. Written as DNA, the CDR3 is TGTGCCAGCAGCCAAGATGAGTCGGGGAATGAGCAGTTCTTC.